The sequence of this TCR beta chain was determined in a study of OX40 agonist ivuxolimab in advanced cancers. Across the study: In this cohort, patients received ivuxolimab, an agonistic anti-OX40 (CD134) antibody. Study findings and constraints: CD4+ T cells averaged fewer expanded clones than CD8+ T cells. At doses 0.1 to 3.0 mg/kg, CD4+ and CD8+ clones expanded.

Comment on this clone: The target antigen is unknown.

TCRdb keeps only in-frame clones here, not all; method: immunoSEQ multiplex PCR. The table includes tens of thousands of clones, roughly 89% detected once. The germline CDR1 and CDR2 sequences are LNHDA and SQIVND (reference sequence). The CDR3 consists of 12 residues. Trimming left V 7 bases short and J 5 bases short, with 11 bases between. This clonotype was obtained from an adult with an advanced solid tumor such as melanoma, head and neck, liver or kidney cancer. The chain joins TRBV19 to TRBJ2-5; D is possibly TRBD2 (6 bases). Material: CD4+ or CD8+ T cells sorted from blood, obtained in a trial of the OX40 agonist ivuxolimab. Written as DNA, the CDR3 is TGTGCCAGTACGGCGGGGCGGGAGACCCAGTACTTC. This codes for CASTAGRETQYF. The full variable domain, with the rest looked up from reference TRBV19 and TRBJ2-5, is DGGITQSPKYLFRKEGQNVTLSCEQNLNHDAMYWYRQDPGQGLRLIYYSQIVNDFQKGDIAEGYSVSREKKESFPLTVTSAQKNPTAFYLCASTAGRETQYFGPGTRLLVL.